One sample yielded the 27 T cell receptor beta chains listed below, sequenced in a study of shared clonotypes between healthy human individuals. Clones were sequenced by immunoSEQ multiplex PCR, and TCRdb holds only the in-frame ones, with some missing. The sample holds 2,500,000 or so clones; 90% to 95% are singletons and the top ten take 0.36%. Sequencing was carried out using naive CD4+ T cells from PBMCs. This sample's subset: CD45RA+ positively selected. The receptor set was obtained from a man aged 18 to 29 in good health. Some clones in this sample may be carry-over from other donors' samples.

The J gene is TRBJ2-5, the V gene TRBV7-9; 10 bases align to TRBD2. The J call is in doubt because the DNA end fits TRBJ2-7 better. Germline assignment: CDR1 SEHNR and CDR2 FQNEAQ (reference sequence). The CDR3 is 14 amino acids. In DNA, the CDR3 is TGTGCCAGCAGCTTACTAGCGGGAGTATCCGAGCAGTACTTC. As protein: CASSLLAGVSEQYF.

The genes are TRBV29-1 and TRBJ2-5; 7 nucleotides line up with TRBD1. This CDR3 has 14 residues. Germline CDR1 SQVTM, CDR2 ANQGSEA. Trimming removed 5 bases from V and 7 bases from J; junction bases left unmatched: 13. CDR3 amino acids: CSVQTGTVAGTQYF. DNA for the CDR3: TGCAGCGTTCAGACCGGGACAGTCGCGGGGACCCAGTACTTC.

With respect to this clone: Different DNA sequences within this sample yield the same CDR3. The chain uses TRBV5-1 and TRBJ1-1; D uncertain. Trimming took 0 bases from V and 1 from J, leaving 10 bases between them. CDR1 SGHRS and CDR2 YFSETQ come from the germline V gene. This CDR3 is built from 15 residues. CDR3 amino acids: CASSLGAGANTEAFF. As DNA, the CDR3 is TGCGCCAGCAGCTTGGGTGCGGGTGCGAACACTGAAGCTTTCTTT.

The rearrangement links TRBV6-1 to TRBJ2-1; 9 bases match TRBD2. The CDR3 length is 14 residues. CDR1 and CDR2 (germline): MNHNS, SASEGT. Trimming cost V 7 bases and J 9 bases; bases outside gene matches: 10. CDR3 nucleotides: TGTGCCAGCACCCATGGCGGGAGGGCGGCTGAGCAGTTCTTC. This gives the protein CASTHGGRAAEQFF.

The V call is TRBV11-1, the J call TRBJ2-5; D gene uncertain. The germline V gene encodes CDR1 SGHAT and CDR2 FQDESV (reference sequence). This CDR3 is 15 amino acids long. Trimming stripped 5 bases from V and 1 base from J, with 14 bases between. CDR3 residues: CASSKRTGRQETQYF. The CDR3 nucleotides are TGTGCCAGCAGCAAACGAACCGGACGCCAAGAGACCCAGTACTTC.

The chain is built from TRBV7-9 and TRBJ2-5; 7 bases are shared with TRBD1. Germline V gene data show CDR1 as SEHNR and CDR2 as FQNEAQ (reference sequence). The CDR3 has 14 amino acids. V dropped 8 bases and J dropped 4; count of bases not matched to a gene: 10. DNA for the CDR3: TGTGCCAGCGACAGGGCGGGTATCGGAGAGACCCAGTACTTC. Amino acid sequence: CASDRAGIGETQYF.

CDR3 in amino acids: CASSLGGSLAKNIQYF. The CDR3 DNA reads TGTGCCAGCAGCTTAGGGGGGAGCCTAGCCAAAAACATTCAGTACTTC. The gene calls are TRBV7-2 and TRBJ2-4, with D perhaps TRBD1 or TRBD2 (5 bases each). CDR1 is SGHTA, CDR2 FQGNSA, per germline. V was pared by 1 base and J by 0 bases, with 10 bases between. The CDR3 sequence is 16 residues long.

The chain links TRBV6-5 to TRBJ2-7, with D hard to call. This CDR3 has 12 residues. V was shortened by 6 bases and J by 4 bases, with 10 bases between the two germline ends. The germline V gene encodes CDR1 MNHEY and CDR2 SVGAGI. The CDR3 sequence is CASSQARYEQYF. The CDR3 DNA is TGTGCCAGCAGCCAAGCGCGATACGAGCAGTACTTC.

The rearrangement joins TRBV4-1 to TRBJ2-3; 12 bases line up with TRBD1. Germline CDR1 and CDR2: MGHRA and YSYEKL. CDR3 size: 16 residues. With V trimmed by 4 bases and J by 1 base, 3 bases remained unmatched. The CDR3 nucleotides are TGCGCCAGCAGCCGGGGGACAGGGGGCGGCACAGATACGCAGTATTTT. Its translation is CASSRGTGGGTDTQYF.

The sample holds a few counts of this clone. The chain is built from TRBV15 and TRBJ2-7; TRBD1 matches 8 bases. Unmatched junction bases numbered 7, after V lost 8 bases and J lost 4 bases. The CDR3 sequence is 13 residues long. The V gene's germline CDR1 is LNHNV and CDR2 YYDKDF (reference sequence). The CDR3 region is CATGAGGVYEQYF. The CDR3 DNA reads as TGTGCCACCGGGGCAGGGGGCGTTTACGAGCAGTACTTC.

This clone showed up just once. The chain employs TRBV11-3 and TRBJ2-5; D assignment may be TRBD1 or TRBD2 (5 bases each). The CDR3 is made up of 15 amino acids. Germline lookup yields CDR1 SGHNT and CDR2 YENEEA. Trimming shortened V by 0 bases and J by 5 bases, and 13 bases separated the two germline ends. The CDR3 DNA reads TGTGCCAGCAGCTTAGAAGGGACCCTAGGGGAGACCCAGTACTTC. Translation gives CASSLEGTLGETQYF.

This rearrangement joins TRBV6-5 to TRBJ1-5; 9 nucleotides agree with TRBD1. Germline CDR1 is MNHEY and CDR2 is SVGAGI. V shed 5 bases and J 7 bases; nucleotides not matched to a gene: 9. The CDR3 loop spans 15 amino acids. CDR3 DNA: TGTGCCAGCAGTCTAACCGGGACAGGGAGACAGCCCCAGCATTTT. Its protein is CASSLTGTGRQPQHF.

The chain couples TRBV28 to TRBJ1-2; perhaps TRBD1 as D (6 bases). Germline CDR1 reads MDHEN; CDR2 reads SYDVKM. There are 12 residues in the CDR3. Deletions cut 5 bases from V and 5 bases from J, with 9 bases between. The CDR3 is CASSATGYGYTF. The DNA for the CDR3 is TGTGCCAGCAGTGCGACAGGTTATGGCTACACCTTC.

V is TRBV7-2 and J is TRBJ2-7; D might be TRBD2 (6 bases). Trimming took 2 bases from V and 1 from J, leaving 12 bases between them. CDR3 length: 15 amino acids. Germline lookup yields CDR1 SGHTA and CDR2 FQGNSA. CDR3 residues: CASSLFGGGSYEQYF. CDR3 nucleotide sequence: TGTGCCAGCAGCTTATTTGGGGGAGGTTCCTACGAGCAGTACTTC.

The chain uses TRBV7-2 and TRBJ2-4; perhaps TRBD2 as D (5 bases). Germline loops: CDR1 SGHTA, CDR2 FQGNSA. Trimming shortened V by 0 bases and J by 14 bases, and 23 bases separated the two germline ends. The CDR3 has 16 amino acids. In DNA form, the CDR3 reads TGTGCCAGCAGCTTAGCAGGCGTTAGCGCTCTAAAGAAAGAGTACTTC. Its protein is CASSLAGVSALKKEYF.

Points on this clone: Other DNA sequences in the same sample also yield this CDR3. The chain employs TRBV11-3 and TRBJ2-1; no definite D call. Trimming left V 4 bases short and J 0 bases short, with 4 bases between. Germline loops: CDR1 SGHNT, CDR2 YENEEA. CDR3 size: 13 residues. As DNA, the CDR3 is TGTGCCAGCAGCTCCTCCTCCTACAATGAGCAGTTCTTC. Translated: CASSSSSYNEQFF.

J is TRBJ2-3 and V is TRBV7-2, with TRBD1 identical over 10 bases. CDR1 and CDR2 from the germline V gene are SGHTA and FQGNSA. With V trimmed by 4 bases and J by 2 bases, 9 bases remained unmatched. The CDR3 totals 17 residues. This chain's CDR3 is CASSWAGTGAITDTQYF. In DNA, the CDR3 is TGTGCCAGCAGCTGGGCCGGGACAGGGGCGATCACAGATACGCAGTATTTT.

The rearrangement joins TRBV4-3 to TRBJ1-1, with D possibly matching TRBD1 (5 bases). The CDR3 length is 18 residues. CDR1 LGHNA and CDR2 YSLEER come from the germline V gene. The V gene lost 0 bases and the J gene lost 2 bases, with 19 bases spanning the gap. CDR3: CASSQDERGVRGNTEAFF. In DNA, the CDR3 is TGCGCCAGCAGCCAAGATGAAAGGGGCGTAAGGGGAAACACTGAAGCTTTCTTT.

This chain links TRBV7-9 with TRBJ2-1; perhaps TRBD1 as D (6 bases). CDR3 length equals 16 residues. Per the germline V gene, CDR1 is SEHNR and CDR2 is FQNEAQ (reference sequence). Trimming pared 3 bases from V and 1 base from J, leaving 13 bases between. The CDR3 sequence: CASSFITGRSYNEQFF. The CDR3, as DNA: TGTGCCAGCAGCTTTATCACAGGGCGGTCCTACAATGAGCAGTTCTTC.

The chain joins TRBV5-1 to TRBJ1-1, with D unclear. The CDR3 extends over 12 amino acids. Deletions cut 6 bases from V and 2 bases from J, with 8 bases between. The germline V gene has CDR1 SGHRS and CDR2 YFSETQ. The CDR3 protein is CASKRGNTEAFF. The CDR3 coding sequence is TGCGCCAGCAAACGGGGAAACACTGAAGCTTTCTTT.

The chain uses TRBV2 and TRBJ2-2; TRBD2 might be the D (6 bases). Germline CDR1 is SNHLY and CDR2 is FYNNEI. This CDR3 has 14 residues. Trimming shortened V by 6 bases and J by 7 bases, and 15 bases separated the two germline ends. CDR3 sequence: CASRTDGGGGELFF. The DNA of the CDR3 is TGTGCCAGCAGGACGGACGGGGGTGGCGGGGAGCTGTTTTTT.

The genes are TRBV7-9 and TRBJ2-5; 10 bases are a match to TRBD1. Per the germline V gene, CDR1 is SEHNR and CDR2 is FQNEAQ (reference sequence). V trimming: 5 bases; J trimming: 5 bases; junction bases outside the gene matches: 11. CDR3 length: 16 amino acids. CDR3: CASSPPRQGAGETQYF. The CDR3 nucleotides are TGTGCCAGCAGCCCCCCAAGACAGGGGGCAGGGGAGACCCAGTACTTC.

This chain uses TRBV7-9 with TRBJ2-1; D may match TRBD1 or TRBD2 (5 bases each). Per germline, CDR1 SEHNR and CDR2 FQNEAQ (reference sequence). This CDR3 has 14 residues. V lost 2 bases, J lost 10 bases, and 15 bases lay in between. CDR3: CASSLPRSGTEQFF. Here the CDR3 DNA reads TGTGCCAGCAGCTTACCCCGCTCGGGGACCGAGCAGTTCTTC.

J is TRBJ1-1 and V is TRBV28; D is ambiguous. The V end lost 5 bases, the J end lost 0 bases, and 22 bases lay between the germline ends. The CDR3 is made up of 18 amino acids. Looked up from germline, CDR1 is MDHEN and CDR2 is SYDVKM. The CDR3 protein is CASSPLLRASGLNTEAFF. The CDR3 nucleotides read TGTGCCAGCAGTCCCCTACTTAGAGCCTCGGGGTTGAACACTGAAGCTTTCTTT. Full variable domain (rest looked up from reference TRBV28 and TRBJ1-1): DVKVTQSSRYLVKRTGEKVFLECVQDMDHENMFWYRQDPGLGLRLIYFSYDVKMKEKGDIPEGYSVSREKKERFSLILESASTNQTSMYLCASSPLLRASGLNTEAFFGQGTRLTVV.

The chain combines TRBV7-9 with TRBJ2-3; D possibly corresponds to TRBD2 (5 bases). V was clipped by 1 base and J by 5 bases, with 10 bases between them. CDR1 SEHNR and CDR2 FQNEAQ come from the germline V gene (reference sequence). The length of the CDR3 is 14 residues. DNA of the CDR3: TGTGCCAGCAGCTTAGAAAAGGGAGTAGATACGCAGTATTTT. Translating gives CASSLEKGVDTQYF.

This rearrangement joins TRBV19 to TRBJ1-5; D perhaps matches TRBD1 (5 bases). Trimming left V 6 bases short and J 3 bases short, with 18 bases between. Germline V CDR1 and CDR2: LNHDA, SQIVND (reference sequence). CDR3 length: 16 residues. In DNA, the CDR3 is TGTGCCAGTAGGGGGGACTCAGGGAGATACAATCAGCCCCAGCATTTT. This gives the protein CASRGDSGRYNQPQHF.

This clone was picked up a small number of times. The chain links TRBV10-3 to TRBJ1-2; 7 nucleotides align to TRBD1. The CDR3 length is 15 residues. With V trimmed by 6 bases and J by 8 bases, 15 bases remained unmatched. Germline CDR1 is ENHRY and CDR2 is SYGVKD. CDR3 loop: CAIRSGTATLEGYTF. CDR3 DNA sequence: TGTGCCATCAGATCCGGGACAGCCACGTTGGAGGGCTACACCTTC.